This T cell receptor (beta chain) derives from a study of T cell responses to AZD1222 COVID-19 vaccine. This CDR3 is built from 16 residues. The V gene's germline CDR1 is LGHNT and CDR2 FRNRAP. With V trimmed by 6 bases and J by 4 bases, 10 bases remained unmatched. General study points: Every sample of the repertoires postdated the peak T cell response.

A word on this clone: No antigen is known for it.

Only in-frame clones appear in the TCRdb table, and some are missing; sequencing was by immunoSEQ multiplex PCR. In the table there are 90,000 to 120,000 clones, about 90% of which are singletons. The sequence came from an adult in good health. The sequencing here drew on peripheral blood, taken on day 0 of AZD1222 vaccination. J is TRBJ1-3 and V is TRBV12-5; 9 positions agree with TRBD1. The CDR3 is CASGWTGAEVGNTIYF. For the CDR3, the DNA is TGTGCTAGTGGCTGGACAGGGGCCGAAGTAGGAAACACCATATATTTT. Supplemented by reference TRBV12-5 and TRBJ1-3, the full variable domain reads DARVTQTPRHKVTEMGQEVTMRCQPILGHNTVFWYRQTMMQGLELLAYFRNRAPLDDSGMPKDRFSAEMPDATLATLKIQPSEPRDSAVYFCASGWTGAEVGNTIYFGEGSWLTVV.